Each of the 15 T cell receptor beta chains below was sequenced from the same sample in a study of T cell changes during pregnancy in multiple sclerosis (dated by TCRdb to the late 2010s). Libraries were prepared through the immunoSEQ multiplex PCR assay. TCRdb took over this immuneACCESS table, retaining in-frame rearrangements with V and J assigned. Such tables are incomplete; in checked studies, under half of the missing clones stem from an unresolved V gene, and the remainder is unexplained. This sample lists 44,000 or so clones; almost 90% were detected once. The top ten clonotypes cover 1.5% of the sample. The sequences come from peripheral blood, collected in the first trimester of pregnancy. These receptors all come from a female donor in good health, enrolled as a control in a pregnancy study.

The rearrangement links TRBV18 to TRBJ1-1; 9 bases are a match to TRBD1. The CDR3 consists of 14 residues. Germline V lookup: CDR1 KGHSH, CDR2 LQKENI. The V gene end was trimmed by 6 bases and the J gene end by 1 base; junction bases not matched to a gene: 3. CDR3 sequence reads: CASSQQGANTEAFF. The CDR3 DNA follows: TGTGCCAGCTCGCAACAGGGGGCGAACACTGAAGCTTTCTTT.

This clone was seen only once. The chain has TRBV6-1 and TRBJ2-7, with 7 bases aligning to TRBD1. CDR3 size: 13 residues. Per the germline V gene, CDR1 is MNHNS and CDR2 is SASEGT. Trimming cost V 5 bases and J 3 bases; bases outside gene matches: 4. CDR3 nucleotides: TGTGCCAGCAGTCGGGACAGTGGCTACGAGCAGTACTTC. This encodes CASSRDSGYEQYF.

The CDR3 is CASYGTSGPRDTQYF. The DNA of the CDR3 is TGCGCCAGCTACGGGACTAGCGGGCCCAGGGATACGCAGTATTTT. The chain carries TRBV10-2 and TRBJ2-3; the match to TRBD2 covers 12 bases. Germline CDR1 is WSHSY and CDR2 is SAAADI. Losses at the gene ends were 8 bases for V and 6 bases for J; bases not matched to a gene: 9. This CDR3 comprises 15 residues.

The CDR3 region is CASSSQGLAGSTGELFF. CDR3 DNA: TGTGCCAGCAGCTCCCAAGGACTAGCGGGAAGCACCGGGGAGCTGTTTTTT. The chain employs TRBV11-1 and TRBJ2-2; 12 nucleotides match TRBD2. The V and J ends lost 4 bases and 4 bases, in that order; junction bases with no gene match: 7. Germline values: CDR1 SGHAT, CDR2 FQDESV (reference sequence). This CDR3 has 17 amino acids.

CDR3 in DNA: TGTGCCAGCAGCCCAGTCGGGACAGGGGGTCCTTATCAGCCCCAGCATTTT. Amino acid sequence: CASSPVGTGGPYQPQHF. The rearrangement uses TRBV7-8 and TRBJ1-5, with 11 positions matching TRBD1. CDR3 length: 17 amino acids. J was trimmed by 5 bases and V by 5 bases; bases with no gene match: 11. Looked up from germline, CDR1 is SGHVS and CDR2 is FQNEAQ.

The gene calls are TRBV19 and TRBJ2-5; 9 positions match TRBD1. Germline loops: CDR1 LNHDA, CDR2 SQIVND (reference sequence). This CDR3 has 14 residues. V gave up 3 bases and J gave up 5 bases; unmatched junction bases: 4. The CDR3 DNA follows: TGTGCCAGTAGTATCACAGGGGGCCGGGAGACCCAGTACTTC. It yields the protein CASSITGGRETQYF.

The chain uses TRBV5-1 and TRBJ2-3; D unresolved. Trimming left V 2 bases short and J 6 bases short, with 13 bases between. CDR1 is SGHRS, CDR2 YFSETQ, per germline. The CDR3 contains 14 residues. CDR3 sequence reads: CASSFPSSSDTQYF. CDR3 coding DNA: TGCGCCAGCAGCTTCCCGTCAAGCTCTGATACGCAGTATTTT.

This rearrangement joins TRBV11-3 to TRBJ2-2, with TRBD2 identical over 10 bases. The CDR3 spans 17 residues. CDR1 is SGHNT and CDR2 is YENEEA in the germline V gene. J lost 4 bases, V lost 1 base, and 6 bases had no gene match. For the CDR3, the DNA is TGTGCCAGCAGCTTAGGTACTACTAGCGGGGCCACCGGGGAGCTGTTTTTT. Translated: CASSLGTTSGATGELFF.

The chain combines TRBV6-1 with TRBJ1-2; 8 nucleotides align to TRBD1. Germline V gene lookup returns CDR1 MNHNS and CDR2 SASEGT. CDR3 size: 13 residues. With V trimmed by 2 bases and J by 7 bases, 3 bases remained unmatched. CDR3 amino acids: CASSEQGARGYTF. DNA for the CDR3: TGTGCCAGCAGTGAACAGGGGGCGCGTGGCTACACCTTC.

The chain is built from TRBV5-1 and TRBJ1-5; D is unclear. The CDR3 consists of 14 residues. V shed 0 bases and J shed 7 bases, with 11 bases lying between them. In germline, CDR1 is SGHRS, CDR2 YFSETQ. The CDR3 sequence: CASSLEGSDQPQHF. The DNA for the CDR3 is TGCGCCAGCAGCTTGGAAGGGAGTGACCAGCCCCAGCATTTT.

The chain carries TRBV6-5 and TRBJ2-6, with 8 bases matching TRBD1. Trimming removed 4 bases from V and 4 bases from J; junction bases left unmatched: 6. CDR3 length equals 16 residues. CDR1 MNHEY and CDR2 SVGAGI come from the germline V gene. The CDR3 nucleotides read TGTGCCAGCAGTTCACCGACAGGGGCCGGGGCCAACGTCCTGACTTTC. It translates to CASSSPTGAGANVLTF.

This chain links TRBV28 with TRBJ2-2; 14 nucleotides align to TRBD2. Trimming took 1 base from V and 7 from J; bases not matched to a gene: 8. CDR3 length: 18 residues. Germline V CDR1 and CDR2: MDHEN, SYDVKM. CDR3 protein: CASSLFRTSGRMDGELFF. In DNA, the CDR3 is TGTGCCAGCAGTTTATTTAGGACTAGCGGGAGGATGGACGGGGAGCTGTTTTTT. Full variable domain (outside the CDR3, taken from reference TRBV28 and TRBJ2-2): DVKVTQSSRYLVKRTGEKVFLECVQDMDHENMFWYRQDPGLGLRLIYFSYDVKMKEKGDIPEGYSVSREKKERFSLILESASTNQTSMYLCASSLFRTSGRMDGELFFGEGSRLTVL.

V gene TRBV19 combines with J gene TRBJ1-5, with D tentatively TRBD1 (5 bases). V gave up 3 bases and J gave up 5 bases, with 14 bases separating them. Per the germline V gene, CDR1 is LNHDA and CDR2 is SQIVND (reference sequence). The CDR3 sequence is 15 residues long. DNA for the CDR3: TGTGCCAGTAGTATTTTACAGGATCGGTATCAGCCCCAGCATTTT. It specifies CASSILQDRYQPQHF.

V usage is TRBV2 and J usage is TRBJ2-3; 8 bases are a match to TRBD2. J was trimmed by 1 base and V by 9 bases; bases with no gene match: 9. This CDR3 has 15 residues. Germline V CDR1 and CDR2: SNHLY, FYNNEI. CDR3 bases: TGTGCCAGTCAGACGGGGGGGGTTGGCACAGATACGCAGTATTTT. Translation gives CASQTGGVGTDTQYF.

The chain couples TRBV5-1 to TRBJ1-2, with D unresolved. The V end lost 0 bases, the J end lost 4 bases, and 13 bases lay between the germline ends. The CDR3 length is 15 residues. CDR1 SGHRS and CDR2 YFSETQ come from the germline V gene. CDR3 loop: CASSLEAGSSYGYTF. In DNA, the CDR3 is TGCGCCAGCAGCTTGGAAGCGGGTTCCTCCTATGGCTACACCTTC.